This T cell receptor beta chain appears in the sequencing data of a study of cytomegalovirus exposure and HLA in healthy donors (dated by TCRdb to the late 2010s). Regarding the complete study: An earlier analysis of roughly 500 of the donors reported roughly 300 Gb of sequence data and 95 million to 120 million unique TCR beta sequences obtained from about 170 million T cells. Because of strong linkage in the cohort, roughly five DR-DQ haplotypes were treated as single units for association and clustering. The study combined high-throughput TCR immunosequencing, statistical association of individual TCRs with disease status, and machine learning to predict cytomegalovirus infection status. The number of donors typed differed by locus, with roughly 629-640 for A, B, C, DRB1 and DQB1, more than 500 for DQA1, about 610 for DPA1, and over 400 for DPB1. Donor age, sex, ethnicity and CMV serostatus were compiled alongside the repertoire data. Both class I and class II loci were covered by HLA typing, at four-digit resolution. A separate validation cohort of over a hundred different subjects was used in addition to the approximately 700-subject first cohort. The study aimed to test whether cataloging public T cell receptors could reveal signatures of past pathogen exposure. A later analysis re-examined previously published TCR beta repertoires from about 670 donors and added high-resolution HLA genotyping to investigate patterns of TCR occurrence. Among the roughly 410 genotyped donors, 81% belonged to the genetic ancestry cluster associated with self-reported Caucasian donors. All discovery cohort repertoires had been generated on a single sequencing platform. A later genetic analysis took genome-wide SNP genotypes for about three fifths of the 666 donors and used that subset as a discovery cohort. Rather than using new phenotypic data, the later analysis identified candidate immune exposures from TCR beta sequences and from how often those sequences occurred across donors. Among about 390 genotyped donors of the cohort, an average of 235,054 unique TCR beta nucleotide sequences were sequenced per donor, around a sixth of them non-productive. An early release that covered fewer than 800 HLA-typed donors contained approximately 300 gigabases of sequencing data and 85 million to 100 million unique TCR sequences. An earlier analysis of around 540 of the donors applied high-throughput TCR beta sequencing to assess whether each TCR beta V gene segment acted as functional or pseudogenic. The T cell repertoires of some 700 subjects were profiled by immunosequencing and related to cytomegalovirus serostatus.

The cohort was made up of about 670 healthy bone marrow donors. At the time of sampling, every cohort member was nominally healthy, though immune exposures that went unrecorded were likely present. The donor tested CMV seronegative and was one of the 352 seronegative cohort members. A peripheral blood sample was provided by each donor, and peripheral blood mononuclear cells were used for TCR beta sequencing. Genomic DNA extraction from the blood cell samples was performed with the Qiagen DNeasy Blood Extraction Kit. The library was prepared using the immunoSEQ multiplex PCR assay. The multiplex PCR relied on a mix of 60 forward primers for TCR Vbeta segments and 13 reverse primers for TCR Jbeta segments. The CDR3 region of rearranged TCR beta genes was amplified from genomic DNA with a multiplex PCR assay. The Illumina HiSeq System was used to sequence the amplified TCR beta libraries as 87-base-pair reads. The source study handled its data this way. Across the 500 to 850 repertoires, a later analysis counted some 81 million unique TCR beta chains, some 11 million of which were shared by at least two donors. To remove PCR and sequencing errors, raw reads were error-corrected and collapsed into unique sequences using a nearest-neighbor algorithm that merged closely related sequences. CDR3 sequences were aligned to IMGT reference sequences to assign V, D and J gene segments. For a sequence to be retained, at least a six-nucleotide match to both a V gene segment and a J gene segment was required. A rearrangement counted as productive if the CDR3 had no stop codons and remained in frame with V and J, and every other rearrangement counted as non-productive. Following IMGT convention, CDR3 was defined as the stretch from the second conserved V-encoded cysteine up to the conserved J-encoded phenylalanine. Sequences without an unambiguous match to a single V gene segment were excluded from the earlier analysis of approximately 600 of the donors. In an earlier analysis of approximately 560 of the donors, a V segment was called functional when productive rearrangements were above 56.7%, and segregating when the standard deviation between donors exceeded 5%. A statistical classification framework was built to diagnose cytomegalovirus status from the catalog of TCR beta chain sequences. In a later analysis, TCR nucleotide sequences were compared against IMGT/GENE-DB human TR gene sequences so that V and J genes could be assigned. A later analysis assigned CDR3 sequences and most-parsimonious VDJ recombination scenarios with the TCRdist pipeline. In a later analysis, every TCR beta chain was defined by the combination of its CDR3 amino acid sequence and its V-gene family, and reads without a unique V-gene family were dropped. A later analysis removed several hundred highly shared, low-generation-probability nucleotide sequences to deal with suspected cross-contamination and a sequencing artifact. A later analysis calculated a clonal expansion index for each public chain from normalized within-repertoire ranks of inferred template counts. In a later analysis, generation probabilities were computed with a VDJ recombination model fitted to out-of-frame rearrangements, and the resulting probabilities were checked against IGoR. In a later analysis, TCR-TCR, TCR-HLA and TCR-CMV co-occurrence was scored with hypergeometric tests, and a repertoire-size bias correction was applied to TCR pairs. To estimate false discovery rates, a later analysis permuted the HLA or CMV assignments 20 times. A later analysis grouped co-occurring TCRs with DBSCAN, adding TCRdist sequence similarity when clustering within HLA-allele-positive subsets. Repertoires with fewer than 30,000 or more than 120,000 public chains were left out of co-occurrence clustering, as were about 5 repertoires with anomalous nucleotide sharing. Drawn from immuneACCESS, this table holds only the in-frame rearrangements with V and J called that TCRdb kept. Clones are partly lost; checked studies trace under half to an unresolved V gene and leave the rest unexplained. The D gene and trimming were derived from the DNA, and the V and J assignments and clone size from that table. The sample data list 95,000 to 150,000 clones, and over 75% of these were observed just once. The ten largest account for approximately 2.1% of the sample.

The CDR3 goes from the cysteine to the phenylalanine over 11 residues. Only the CDR3 part of the read is kept: 33 bases, read in frame from the first base. Based on the germline V gene (reference sequence), the CDR1 and CDR2 sequences are LNHDA and SQIVND. Relative to germline, V is missing 9 bases and J is missing 4 bases, with 1 base of the junction outside any gene match. Beyond this particular receptor, the publication reports: An association between a missense DCLRE1C variant and V-gene and J-gene trimming of TCR beta chains was found in a later genetic analysis and replicated in an independent cohort. According to the authors, the approach could potentially be generalized to other disease states and immunological phenotypes. According to a later analysis, parvovirus B19, influenza, CMV and Epstein-Barr virus appeared linked to several top co-occurrence clusters. The earlier analysis of fewer than 750 of the donors excluded approximately 15 rarely observed V segments, including chromosome 9 orphons, because counts were too low. In a later analysis, around 17,000 TCR beta sequences were associated with specific HLA alleles at a false discovery rate of 0.05. A cluster of highly shared sequence variants was judged likely to be a technical artifact of the sequencing pipeline. Linkage disequilibrium might explain the correlated functional status among segregating V segments, but an unknown experimental factor could not be ruled out. Because some donors lacked HLA typing at each locus, the association tests relied only on the typed subset. According to a later analysis, most CMV-associated TCR beta chains appeared to be HLA-restricted, and the HLA associations seemed to be driven largely by CMV exposure. Some IMGT-functional V segments, including TRBV6-2 and TRBV6-3, could not be told apart with the 87-base-pair reads, so those segments were excluded. According to a later genetic analysis, donors in an Asian-associated ancestry cluster had fewer N-insertions in productive TCRs than the approximately 710-donor mean. Presence/absence analyses assumed roughly uniform sequencing depth across donors, an assumption that may not hold. A further reported finding was that TCR beta sequences accurately predicted the HLA-A and HLA-B alleles for most subjects in the first cohort. Immune exposure information for the cohort was limited to CMV serostatus. In an earlier analysis of 450 to 750 of the donors, most TCR beta V segments appeared in productive rearrangements about 87% or about 30% of the time, broadly matching IMGT annotations. The study gave a list of 150 to 200 TCR beta chains associated with cytomegalovirus. In both the original and validation cohorts, the classifier was reported to diagnose cytomegalovirus status with high specificity and sensitivity. A later analysis found that HLA-associated TCR beta chains were more clonally expanded and had lower generation probabilities than equally common non-associated chains. In a later analysis, the rate of TCR association differed among HLA loci, with DRB1 alleles having the most associated TCRs and HLA-C alleles having the fewest. While some public TCRs were present in many individuals, most TCR sequences turned up only very rarely across donors. Assigning TCR associations to individual alleles was difficult when HLA alleles, especially DR and DQ, strongly co-occurred. In vitro tests confirmed that a few of the cytomegalovirus-associated TCR beta chains recognize cytomegalovirus antigens. This cohort had only TCR beta chains sequenced, and the lack of alpha or paired-chain data limited which features could be detected.

Worth noting for this clone: Its antigen is unknown. Base quality data are lacking; no much larger clone is found one base away.

The sequence is built from TRBV19 and TRBJ1-2, and 8 bases in between align with TRBD1. Sequencing was performed on PBMCs. This sequence was found in a man aged 25-45 years in good health and CMV-seronegative. The CDR3 region: CASGTGYGYTF. The DNA is TGTGCCAGCGGGACAGGCTATGGCTACACCTTC.